The 21 T cell receptor beta chains listed next were all sequenced from one sample in a study of cytomegalovirus exposure and HLA in healthy donors (dated by TCRdb to about 2017). The library was prepared using the immunoSEQ multiplex PCR assay. A mixture of 60 forward primers for TCR Vbeta segments and 13 reverse primers for TCR Jbeta segments was used in the multiplex PCR. TCRdb obtained this table from immuneACCESS and retained in-frame rearrangements with V and J assigned. These tables miss some clones; where compared with another copy, unresolved V genes account for less than half of the shortfall, and the remainder is unexplained. The sample contains about 180,000 clones, around 80% of them found a single time. The ten largest clones add up to 1.9% of the sample. Source material: PBMCs. The receptors derive from a woman in her twenties or thirties in good health and CMV-seronegative.

This CDR3 is CASSQDAGTGGEKLFF. For the CDR3, the DNA is TGCGCCAGCAGCCAAGACGCCGGGACAGGGGGGGAAAAACTGTTTTTT. The genes are TRBV4-3 and TRBJ1-4, with TRBD1 matching over 11 bases. J lost 8 bases, V lost 0 bases, and 5 bases had no gene match. CDR3 length: 16 residues. Germline loops: CDR1 LGHNA, CDR2 YSLEER.

This clone was detected a few times. The gene calls are TRBV5-1 and TRBJ2-3, with TRBD1 matching 7 bases. Per germline, CDR1 SGHRS and CDR2 YFSETQ. CDR3 length: 19 amino acids. V shed 3 bases and J 2 bases; nucleotides not matched to a gene: 18. CDR3 in DNA: TGCGCCAGCAGCTCCCCGCGACATATCGGGACAGTAACCACAGATACGCAGTATTTT. Protein: CASSSPRHIGTVTTDTQYF.

This chain connects TRBV6-1 to TRBJ1-2; a weak D match, TRBD1 (6 bases). Trimming stripped 6 bases from V and 6 bases from J, with 14 bases between. This CDR3 has 13 residues. Germline CDR1 is MNHNS and CDR2 is SASEGT. DNA of the CDR3: TGTGCCAGCAGGCCGGGACAAAGAGATGGCTACACCTTC. Encoded protein: CASRPGQRDGYTF.

A remark on this clone: The CDR3 does not close with the conserved phenylalanine or tryptophan, likely indicating a read error. The chain uses TRBV25-1 and TRBJ1-2; 7 bases line up with TRBD1. The junction had 7 bases not matched to a gene; V was cut back by 8 bases and J by 1 base. This CDR3 region has 14 residues. CDR1 and CDR2 from the germline V gene are MGHDK and SYGVNS. The CDR3: CASSGQGGNYGYTL. Here the CDR3 DNA reads TGTGCCAGCTCCGGGCAGGGGGGTAACTATGGCTACACCCTC.

The gene calls are TRBV12-5 and TRBJ1-2; 7 bases are shared with TRBD1. The CDR3 has 13 amino acids. Trimming removed 6 bases from V and 4 bases from J; junction bases left unmatched: 5. Germline V gives CDR1 LGHNT, CDR2 FRNRAP. CDR3 sequence: CASGEQGIYGYTF. For the CDR3, the DNA is TGTGCTAGTGGCGAACAGGGGATCTATGGCTACACCTTC.

The genes are TRBV5-1 and TRBJ2-3, with 11 bases matching TRBD2. Unmatched junction bases numbered 6, after V lost 4 bases and J lost 2 bases. The CDR3 covers 16 residues. Germline V gene lookup returns CDR1 SGHRS and CDR2 YFSETQ. Here the CDR3 reads CASSERLAGITDTQYF. The CDR3 DNA reads as TGCGCCAGCAGCGAAAGACTAGCGGGGATCACAGATACGCAGTATTTT.

The V and J genes are TRBV4-1 and TRBJ2-3; 7 bases line up with TRBD1. The ends lost 0 bases at V and 0 bases at J; junction bases unmatched: 6. The CDR3 extends over 17 amino acids. CDR1 and CDR2 from the germline V gene are MGHRA and YSYEKL. The CDR3 reads CASSQDRQGSSTDTQYF. The CDR3, as DNA: TGCGCCAGCAGCCAAGATCGACAGGGTTCGAGCACAGATACGCAGTATTTT.

The chain is built from TRBV9 and TRBJ1-2, with 7 bases fitting TRBD1. The V gene's germline CDR1 is SGDLS and CDR2 YYNGEE. The CDR3 extends over 13 amino acids. The V and J ends lost 3 bases and 7 bases, in that order; junction bases with no gene match: 6. In DNA, the CDR3 is TGTGCCAGCAGCGCGACAGGGTCCGTTGGCTACACCTTC. As protein: CASSATGSVGYTF.

This chain connects TRBV12-5 to TRBJ2-5; 7 nucleotides agree with TRBD2. Germline CDR1 is LGHNT and CDR2 is FRNRAP. The trim removed 7 bases at V and 4 bases at J, leaving 18 bases unmatched. The CDR3 has 17 amino acids. DNA for the CDR3: TGTGCTAGTGCCTCCCAGGTTGCGCGGGGGAGGTTAGAGACCCAGTACTTC. This translates into CASASQVARGRLETQYF.

The rearrangement joins TRBV29-1 to TRBJ1-4; 7 positions match TRBD1. CDR3 length: 13 amino acids. Germline CDR1 SQVTM, CDR2 ANQGSEA. J was trimmed by 5 bases and V by 6 bases; bases with no gene match: 6. The CDR3 DNA reads as TGCAGCGTGAGCTTCAGGGGGAATGAAAAACTGTTTTTT. Protein sequence: CSVSFRGNEKLFF.

V usage is TRBV14 and J usage is TRBJ2-1; TRBD2 aligns across 11 bases. V shed 11 bases, J shed 9 bases, and the junction held 18 bases outside the gene matches. Germline assignment: CDR1 SGHDN and CDR2 FVKESK. The CDR3 is 16 amino acids. This CDR3 is CASQSSGGAYSVEQFF. The CDR3 coding sequence is TGTGCCTCCCAAAGTAGCGGGGGGGCCTATTCGGTTGAGCAGTTCTTC. The entire variable domain, with the rest obtained from reference TRBV14 and TRBJ2-1, is as follows: EAGVTQFPSHSVIEKGQTVTLRCDPISGHDNLYWYRRVMGKEIKFLLHFVKESKQDESGMPNNRFLAERTGGTYSTLKVQPAELEDSGVYFCASQSSGGAYSVEQFFGPGTRLTVL.

The chain has TRBV29-1 and TRBJ1-4; D gene uncertain. Trimming took 5 bases from V and 2 from J, leaving 12 bases between them. The CDR3 totals 14 residues. Germline V CDR1 and CDR2: SQVTM, ANQGSEA. In nucleotides, the CDR3 is TGCAGCGTTTCTGGGCGCGCGACTAATGAAAAACTGTTTTTT. Translating it yields CSVSGRATNEKLFF.

The chain recombines TRBV30 with TRBJ2-2; TRBD2 matches at 7 bases. V gave up 0 bases and J gave up 5 bases; unmatched junction bases: 9. Per the germline V gene, CDR1 is GTSNPN and CDR2 is SVGIG (reference sequence). CDR3 size: 16 residues. CDR3 residues: CAWSVLGGGLTGELFF. CDR3 in DNA: TGTGCCTGGAGTGTACTGGGCGGGGGACTAACCGGGGAGCTGTTTTTT.

The chain is built from TRBV19 and TRBJ2-1; TRBD2 agrees at 10 bases. Trimming removed 0 bases from V and 8 bases from J; junction bases left unmatched: 7. The germline gives CDR1 LNHDA, CDR2 SQIVND (reference sequence). The CDR3 spans 16 residues. The CDR3 loop reads CASSIDVGGTSDEQFF. DNA for the CDR3: TGTGCCAGTAGTATAGACGTGGGAGGGACTAGCGATGAGCAGTTCTTC.

The J gene is TRBJ2-1, the V gene TRBV4-2; D may be TRBD2 (5 bases). Germline V gene data show CDR1 as LGHNA and CDR2 as YNFKEQ. This CDR3 comprises 17 residues. V was clipped by 3 bases and J by 5 bases, with 20 bases between them. This chain's CDR3 is CASSHVLREGSDNEQFF. CDR3 nucleotide sequence: TGTGCCAGCAGCCATGTCCTGCGTGAGGGATCGGACAATGAGCAGTTCTTC.

This chain uses TRBV6-1 with TRBJ2-3; D gene ambiguous. Germline V lookup: CDR1 MNHNS, CDR2 SASEGT. The CDR3 consists of 13 residues. Trimming removed 6 bases from V and 0 bases from J, with 7 bases in between. CDR3 residues: CASRLISTDTQYF. The CDR3 region has the DNA TGTGCCAGCAGACTAATTAGCACAGATACGCAGTATTTT.

The genes are TRBV27 and TRBJ1-4, with 7 bases aligning to TRBD1. This CDR3 is built from 14 residues. Per germline, CDR1 MNHEY and CDR2 SMNVEV (reference sequence). Trimming removed 4 bases from V and 4 bases from J; junction bases left unmatched: 3. The CDR3, as DNA: TGTGCCAGCAGTTCCAGACAGGGTAATGAAAAACTGTTTTTT. It translates to CASSSRQGNEKLFF.

Worth noting for this clone: Compared with germline, one end of the junction differs, possibly owing to a read error. V is TRBV4-1 and J is TRBJ2-4, with 8 bases that match TRBD2. The CDR3 spans 16 residues. Germline CDR1 is MGHRA and CDR2 is YSYEKL. CDR3 protein: CASSQDSGGARNIQYF. The CDR3 bases are TGCGCCAGCAGCCAAGATTCGGGGGGGGCCAGAAACATTCAGTACTTC.

CDR3: CAWSHRSLSGNTIYF. CDR3 DNA: TGTGCCTGGAGTCATCGCAGTCTCTCTGGAAACACCATATATTTT. The J gene is TRBJ1-3, the V gene TRBV30; D remains unclear. The CDR3 extends over 15 amino acids. CDR1 GTSNPN and CDR2 SVGIG come from the germline V gene (reference sequence). The V end was cut by 2 bases, the J end by 0 bases, with 11 bases between.

This clone occurred a few times. The V gene is TRBV6-1, the J gene TRBJ2-7; a weak D match, TRBD1 (6 bases). Trimming cost V 4 bases and J 1 base, with 8 bases left between them. The CDR3 spans 13 residues. Germline CDR1 MNHNS, CDR2 SASEGT. The CDR3 loop reads CASSVQGSYEQYF. CDR3 in DNA: TGTGCCAGCAGTGTACAGGGTTCCTACGAGCAGTACTTC.

The J gene is TRBJ1-1, the V gene TRBV7-3, with D tentatively TRBD1 (6 bases). This CDR3 region has 14 residues. With 4 bases removed from V and 3 bases from J, the gap between germline ends came to 12 bases. Germline V gene lookup returns CDR1 SGHTA and CDR2 FQGTGA. The DNA of the CDR3 is TGTGCCAGCAGCTCCACCAGGGGCGACACTGAAGCTTTCTTT. Amino acid sequence: CASSSTRGDTEAFF.